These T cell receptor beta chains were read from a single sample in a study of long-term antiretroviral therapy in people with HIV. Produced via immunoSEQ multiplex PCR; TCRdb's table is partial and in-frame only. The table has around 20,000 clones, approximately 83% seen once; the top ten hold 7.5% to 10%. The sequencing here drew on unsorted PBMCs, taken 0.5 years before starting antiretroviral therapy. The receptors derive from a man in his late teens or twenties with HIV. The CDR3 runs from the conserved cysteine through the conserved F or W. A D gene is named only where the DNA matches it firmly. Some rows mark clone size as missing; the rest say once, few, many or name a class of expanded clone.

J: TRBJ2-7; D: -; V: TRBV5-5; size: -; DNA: TGTGCCAGCAGCTTGGGGGGCTCCGTGGGCGAGCAGTACTTC; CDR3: CASSLGGSVGEQYF
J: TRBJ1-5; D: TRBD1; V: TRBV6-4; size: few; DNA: TGTGCCAGCAGTGACTCGACAGGGGGCAATCAGCCCCAGCATTTT; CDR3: CASSDSTGGNQPQHF
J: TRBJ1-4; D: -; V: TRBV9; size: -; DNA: TGTGCCAGCAGCGCGGGAGGGGACGAAAAACTGTTTTTT; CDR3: CASSAGGDEKLFF
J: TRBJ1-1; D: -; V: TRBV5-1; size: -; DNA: TGCGCCAGCAGCTATAGGGGACCTTTGAACACTGAAGCTTTCTTT; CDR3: CASSYRGPLNTEAFF
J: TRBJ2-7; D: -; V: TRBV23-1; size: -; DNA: TGCGCCAGCAGTCAATCCGGGGACTGTTTCTACGAGCAGTACTTC; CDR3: CASSQSGDCFYEQYF
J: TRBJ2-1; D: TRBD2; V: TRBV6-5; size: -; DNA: TGTGCCAGCAGTTACGAGCGGGAGATGGATGAGCAGTTCTTC; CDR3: CASSYEREMDEQFF
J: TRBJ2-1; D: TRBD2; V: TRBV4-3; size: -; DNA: TGCGCCAGCAGCCAGACTAGCGGGAGAAGGTACGATGAGCAGTTCTTC; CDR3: CASSQTSGRRYDEQFF
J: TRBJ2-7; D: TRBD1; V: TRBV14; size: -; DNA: TGTGCCAGCAGCCAAGGTTGGGGGACAGATTCCTACGAGCAGTACTTC; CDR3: CASSQGWGTDSYEQYF
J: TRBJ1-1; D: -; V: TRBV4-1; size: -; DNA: TGCGCCAGCAGCCCCGGTTCAGGGGTGGAGAACACTGAAGCTTTCTTT; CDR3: CASSPGSGVENTEAFF
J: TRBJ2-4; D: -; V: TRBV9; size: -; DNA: TGTGCCAGCAGCGTAGGCGGGGTGGACATTCAGTACTTC; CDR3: CASSVGGVDIQYF
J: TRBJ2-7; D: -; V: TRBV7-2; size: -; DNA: TGTGCCAGCAGCTTAGGGAACAGTCTAGAGCAGTACTTC; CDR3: CASSLGNSLEQYF
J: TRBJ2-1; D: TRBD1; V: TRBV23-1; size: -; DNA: TGCGCCAGCAGTCACCCTGACCCCCGGGACAGGTCTACTCTTAACTCCTACAATGAGCAGTTCTTC; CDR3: CASSHPDPRDRSTLNSYNEQFF
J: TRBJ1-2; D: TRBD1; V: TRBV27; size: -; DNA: TGTGCCAGCAGTTTCCGTGACCCTCTAATCGGGACAGGGTATGGCTACACCTTC; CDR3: CASSFRDPLIGTGYGYTF
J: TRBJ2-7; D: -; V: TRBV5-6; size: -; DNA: TGTGCCAGCAGCTTGGCCGTCTCCTACGAGCAGTACTTC; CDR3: CASSLAVSYEQYF
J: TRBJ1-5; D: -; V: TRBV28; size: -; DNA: TGTGCCAGTCTGGTGGGGGAGGGCAATCAGCCCCAGCATTTT; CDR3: CASLVGEGNQPQHF
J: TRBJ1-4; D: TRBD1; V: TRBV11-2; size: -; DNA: TGTGCCAGCAGCTCACATGGGACAGGAATCATCGGCGAAAAACTGTTTTTT; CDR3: CASSSHGTGIIGEKLFF
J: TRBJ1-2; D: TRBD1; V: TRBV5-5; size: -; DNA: TGTGCCAGCAGCGTGCCGGGACAGGAGAACTATGGCTACACCTTC; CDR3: CASSVPGQENYGYTF
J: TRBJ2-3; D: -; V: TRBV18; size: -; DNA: TGTGCCAGCTCACCACCTCGCACAGATACGCAGTATTTT; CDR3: CASSPPRTDTQYF
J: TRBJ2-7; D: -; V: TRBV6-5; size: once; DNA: TGTGCCAGCAGTTACTCGGGCAGCTCCTACGAGCAGTACTTC; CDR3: CASSYSGSSYEQYF
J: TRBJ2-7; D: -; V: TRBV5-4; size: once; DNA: TGTGCCAGCAGCTTGGTTCCTCATCCTCGCTACGAGCAGTACTTC; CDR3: CASSLVPHPRYEQYF
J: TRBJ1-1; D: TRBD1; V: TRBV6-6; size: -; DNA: TGTGCCAGCAGTTACCGGGTAGGGGGCGAGCTTCAGGCTTTCTTT; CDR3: CASSYRVGGELQAFF
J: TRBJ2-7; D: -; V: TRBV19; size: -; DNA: TGTGCCAGTAGTAAGGCGGTGTGGGCAGGGTCCTACGAGCAGTACTTC; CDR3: CASSKAVWAGSYEQYF
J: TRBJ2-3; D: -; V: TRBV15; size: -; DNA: TGTGCCACCAGCAGCTACTGGAATATCATGGGAACAGATACGCAGTATTTT; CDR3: CATSSYWNIMGTDTQYF
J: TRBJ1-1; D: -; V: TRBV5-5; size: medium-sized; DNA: TGTGCCAGCAGCACCCAGGGAGCTGAAGCTTTCTTT; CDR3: CASSTQGAEAFF
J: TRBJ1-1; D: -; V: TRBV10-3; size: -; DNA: TGTGCCATCAGGGACCCCCCAGGACTGAACACTGAAGCTTTCTTT; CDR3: CAIRDPPGLNTEAFF
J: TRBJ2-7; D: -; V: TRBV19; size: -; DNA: TGTGCCAGTAGTACGGGGCCCCTCGAGCAGTACTTC; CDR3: CASSTGPLEQYF
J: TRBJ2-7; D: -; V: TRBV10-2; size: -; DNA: TGCGCCAGCAGTGAGTTCCAGGGGGGTTACGAGCAGTACTTC; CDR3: CASSEFQGGYEQYF
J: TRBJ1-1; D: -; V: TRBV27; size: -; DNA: TGTGCCAGCAGTTTATCGATCACACTGAACACTGAAGCTTTCTTT; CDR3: CASSLSITLNTEAFF
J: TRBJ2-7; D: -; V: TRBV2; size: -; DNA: TGTGCCAGCAGAGCGGAGTACGAGCAGTACTTC; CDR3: CASRAEYEQYF
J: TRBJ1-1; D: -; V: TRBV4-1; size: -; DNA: TGCGCCAGCAGCCCGATCCAGTTCGGCGGGAACACTGAAGCTTTCTTT; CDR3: CASSPIQFGGNTEAFF
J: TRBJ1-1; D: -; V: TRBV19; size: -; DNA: TGTGCCAGTAGTTCGACGGAATGGGTGAACACTGAAGCTTTCTTT; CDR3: CASSSTEWVNTEAFF
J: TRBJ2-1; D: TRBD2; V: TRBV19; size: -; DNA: TGTGCCAGTAGTCAGACTAGCGGGGAATACAATGAGCAGTTCTTC; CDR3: CASSQTSGEYNEQFF
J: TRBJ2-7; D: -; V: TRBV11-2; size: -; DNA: TGTGCCAGCAGCTTAGATGCGCCGGTTAGCTACTACGAGCAGTACTTC; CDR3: CASSLDAPVSYYEQYF
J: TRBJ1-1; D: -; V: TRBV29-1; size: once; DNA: TGCAGCGTTGAAGCGGAGCAGATGAACACTGAAGCTTTCTTT; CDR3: CSVEAEQMNTEAFF
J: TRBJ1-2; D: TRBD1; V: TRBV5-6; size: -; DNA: TGTGCCAGCAGCTTGGCAGGGGGCTATGGCTACACCTTC; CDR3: CASSLAGGYGYTF
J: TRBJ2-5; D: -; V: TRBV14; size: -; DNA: TGTGCCAGCAGCCAAGAAGATTCAGGGGCTCAAGAGACCCAGTACTTC; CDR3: CASSQEDSGAQETQYF
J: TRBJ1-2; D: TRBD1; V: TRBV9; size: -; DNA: TGTGCCAGCAAAGGCCCAGGACAGGGGGCGAGAGGCTACACCTTC; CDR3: CASKGPGQGARGYTF
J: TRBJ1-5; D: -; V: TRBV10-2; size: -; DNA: TGCGCCAGCAGTGAGGGGGGGATCGGCCTAGGCAATCAGCCCCAGCATTTT; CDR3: CASSEGGIGLGNQPQHF
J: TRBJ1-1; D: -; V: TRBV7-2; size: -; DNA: TGTGCCAGCAGCTTTCCCCCTCTCTGGACACTCATGAACACTGAAGCTTTCTTT; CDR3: CASSFPPLWTLMNTEAFF
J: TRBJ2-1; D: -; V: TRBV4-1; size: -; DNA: TGCGCCAGCAGCCAAGATTGGGGCAGTGAGCAGTTCTTC; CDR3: CASSQDWGSEQFF
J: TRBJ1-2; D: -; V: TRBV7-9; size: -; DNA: TGTGCCAGCAGCTTAAAGCCGAAGGATGGCTACACCTTC; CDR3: CASSLKPKDGYTF
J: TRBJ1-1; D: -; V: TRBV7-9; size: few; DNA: TGTGCCAGCAGCACAACGGGCAGGGCTTCTGAAGCTTTCTTT; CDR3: CASSTTGRASEAFF
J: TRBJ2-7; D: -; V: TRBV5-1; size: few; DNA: TGCGCCAGCAGCTTGGTTGGGGCAGGGCTGGACGAGCAGTACTTC; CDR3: CASSLVGAGLDEQYF
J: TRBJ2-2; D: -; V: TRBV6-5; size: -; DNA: TGTGCCAGCAAGGCCGGGACAAACACCGGGGAGCTGTTTTTT; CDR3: CASKAGTNTGELFF
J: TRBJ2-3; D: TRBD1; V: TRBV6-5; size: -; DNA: TGTGCCAGCAGTTGGGGACAGGGGTCGGCAGATACGCAGTATTTT; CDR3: CASSWGQGSADTQYF
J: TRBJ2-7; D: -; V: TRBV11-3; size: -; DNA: TGTGCCAGCAGCCCACAGGGAGGAGTCCACGAGCAGTACTTC; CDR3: CASSPQGGVHEQYF
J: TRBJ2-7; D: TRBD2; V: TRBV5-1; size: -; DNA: TGCGCCAGCAGCCCGCTTACTAGCGGGGGGCCCAGAGAGCAGTACTTC; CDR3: CASSPLTSGGPREQYF
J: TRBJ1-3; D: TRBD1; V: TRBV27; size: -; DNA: TGTGCCAGCAGTTCCGCCCCCCGAACAGGGGGCGTCTCTGGAAACACCATATATTTT; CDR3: CASSSAPRTGGVSGNTIYF
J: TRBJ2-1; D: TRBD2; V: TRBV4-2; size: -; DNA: TGTGCCAGCAGCCAAGTGGGCGGGGGGGCCAATGAGCAGTTCTTC; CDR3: CASSQVGGGANEQFF
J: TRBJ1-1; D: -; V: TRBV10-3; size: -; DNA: TGTGCCATCAGTGGGGGTGGAGGATACACTGAAGCTTTCTTT; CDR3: CAISGGGGYTEAFF
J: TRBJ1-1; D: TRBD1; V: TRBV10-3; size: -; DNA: TGTGCCATCAGTGAAAAGGACAGGGGGCCCCAGGACACTGAAGCTTTCTTT; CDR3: CAISEKDRGPQDTEAFF
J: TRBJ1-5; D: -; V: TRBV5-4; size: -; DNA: TGTGCCAGCAGCTTCATGACCGCTCATACCGGCAATCAGCCCCAGCATTTT; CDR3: CASSFMTAHTGNQPQHF
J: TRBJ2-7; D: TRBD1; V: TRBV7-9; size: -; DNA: TGTGCCAGCAGCCCGCGACAGGGGAGGCAATCCTACGAGCAGTACTTC; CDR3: CASSPRQGRQSYEQYF